Shown below are 20 T cell receptor beta chains from a single sample sequenced in a study of patients and donors after allogeneic stem cell transplantation. MiXCR, run by TCRdb on the RT-PCR reads, gives a single entry per CDR3 protein. The sample includes roughly 880,000 distinct CDR3 sequences, more than 15% of them seen just once. Source material: blood, either unsorted or a sorted T cell fraction (not recorded which). All receptors come from a human donor who was either an allogeneic HSCT recipient or a stem cell or donor lymphocyte infusion donor (not recorded which). It is not recorded whose cells these are; they may come from a transplant donor.

This clonotype has a count of ten or more. The CDR3 DNA reads TGTGCCAGCAGTTTCGCAGGGGCAACCCAGCATTTT. Translated: CASSFAGATQHF. J is TRBJ1-5 and V is TRBV12-3 or TRBV12-4; weak D call: TRBD1 (6 bases). Trimming took 3 bases from V and 11 from J, leaving 11 bases between them. The CDR3 extends over 12 amino acids.

This clonotype has a handful of counts. This chain links TRBV12-3 or TRBV12-4 with TRBJ2-3, with D perhaps TRBD1 (5 bases). Between the trimmed V and J ends, which lost 6 bases and 0 bases, there was a span of 7 bases. The CDR3 sequence is 13 residues long. CDR3 bases: TGTGCCAGCAGACAGGCAAGCACAGATACGCAGTATTTT. Translation gives CASRQASTDTQYF.

The chain uses TRBV5-1 and TRBJ2-1, with 8 bases that match TRBD2. The germline gives CDR1 SGHRS, CDR2 YFSETQ. V was pared by 7 bases and J by 6 bases, with 12 bases of the junction left unmatched. The CDR3 runs 15 residues. Here the CDR3 reads CASRRGGGRFNEQFF. As DNA, the CDR3 is TGCGCCAGCCGCCGGGGGGGCGGGCGGTTCAATGAGCAGTTCTTC.

V usage is TRBV18 and J usage is TRBJ1-2, with TRBD1 identical over 8 bases. After removal of 4 bases from V and 1 base from J, the junction contained 5 bases not matched to a gene. The CDR3 has 15 residues. The germline CDR1 and CDR2 sequences are KGHSH and LQKENI. Written as DNA, the CDR3 is TGTGCCAGCTCACAACCGGGACAGGTTAACTATGGCTACACCTTC. Residues: CASSQPGQVNYGYTF.

This clonotype has just a few counts. The J gene is TRBJ2-1, the V gene TRBV4-3; D perhaps matches TRBD2 (5 bases). V was trimmed by 2 bases and J by 6 bases, leaving 14 bases between them. The CDR3 has 15 amino acids. Germline CDR1 is LGHNA and CDR2 is YSLEER. The CDR3 sequence: CASSQRISVGNEQFF. CDR3 DNA: TGCGCCAGCAGCCAAAGGATTAGCGTGGGCAATGAGCAGTTCTTC.

The sample holds many counts of this clonotype. The chain couples TRBV12-3 or TRBV12-4 to TRBJ2-7; either TRBD1 or TRBD2 may fit D (5 bases each). The CDR3 runs 13 residues. V shed 6 bases and J shed 3 bases, with 12 bases lying between them. Here the CDR3 DNA reads TGTGCCAGCAGCAGGGACGGTATCTACGAGCAGTACTTC. Protein product: CASSRDGIYEQYF.

Turning to this clonotype: One junction end does not reproduce the germline sequence, and a read error may be involved. V is TRBV7-9 and J is TRBJ2-3; no clear D. Germline CDR1 reads SEHNR; CDR2 reads FQNEAQ (reference sequence). The CDR3 sequence is 13 residues long. CDR3 amino acids: CASSSQATDTQYF. CDR3 bases: TGTGCTAGCAGCTCCCAGGCGACAGATACGCAGTATTTT.

This chain joins TRBV3-1 and TRBJ2-5, with 11 positions matching TRBD1. Germline lookup yields CDR1 LGHDT and CDR2 YNNKEL (reference sequence). The CDR3 is 21 amino acids. V was clipped by 0 bases and J by 5 bases; unmatched bases: 20. CDR3 sequence reads: CASSQDLVGQGARLVRETQYF. CDR3 DNA sequence: TGTGCCAGCAGCCAAGATCTTGTAGGACAGGGGGCCCGACTAGTCCGGGAGACCCAGTACTTC.

This clonotype was seen a few times. This rearrangement joins TRBV7-3 to TRBJ2-7; tentatively, D is TRBD1 (6 bases). The V and J ends lost 3 bases and 6 bases respectively, with 15 bases between them. This CDR3 contains 14 residues. CDR1 and CDR2 from the germline V gene are SGHTA and FQGTGA. DNA for the CDR3: TGTGCCAGCAGCTTTTACAGGGACCCCTCCGAGCAGTACTTC. Protein sequence: CASSFYRDPSEQYF.

This clonotype was picked up a small number of times. The chain uses TRBV10-3 and TRBJ2-7; 7 nucleotides line up with TRBD1. Germline assignment: CDR1 ENHRY and CDR2 SYGVKD. The CDR3 contains 19 residues. V shed 0 bases, J shed 2 bases, and the junction held 16 bases outside the gene matches. CDR3 DNA sequence: TGTGCCATCAGTGAGTCCGCCTTAATGACAGGGCCCATAACCTACGAGCAGTACTTC. Its protein product is CAISESALMTGPITYEQYF.

This CDR3 is CASSPEGLAGRETQYF. The CDR3 nucleotides read TGCGCCAGCAGCCCGGAGGGTCTAGCGGGCCGGGAGACCCAGTACTTC. The rearrangement uses TRBV5-1 and TRBJ2-5, with TRBD2 matching over 8 bases. Germline V gene sequence: CDR1 SGHRS, CDR2 YFSETQ. The CDR3 covers 16 residues. The V segment lost 4 bases and the J segment 5 bases; nucleotides outside the gene matches: 13.

This clonotype was counted only a few times. The rearrangement uses TRBV5-1 and TRBJ1-1, with D maybe TRBD1 (6 bases). Germline CDR1 and CDR2: SGHRS and YFSETQ. Trimming stripped 4 bases from V and 4 bases from J, with 17 bases between. The CDR3 contains 15 residues. The DNA for the CDR3 is TGCGCCAGCAGCCCCCCGACAGGAAAGGGCACTGAAGCTTTCTTT. This codes for CASSPPTGKGTEAFF. Filled out from reference TRBV5-1 and TRBJ1-1, the complete variable domain reads KAGVTQTPRYLIKTRGQQVTLSCSPISGHRSVSWYQQTPGQGLQFLFEYFSETQRNKGNFPGRFSGRQFSNSRSEMNVSTLELGDSALYLCASSPPTGKGTEAFFGQGTRLTVV.

Ten or more counts support this clonotype. V gene TRBV25-1 combines with J gene TRBJ1-1, with TRBD1 matching 7 bases. Per germline, CDR1 MGHDK and CDR2 SYGVNS. The CDR3 runs to 15 residues. The J segment lost 2 bases and the V segment lost 3 bases, leaving 6 bases of the junction unmatched. CDR3 nucleotide sequence: TGTGCCAGCAGTGATCCCCGGACAGGTAACACTGAAGCTTTCTTT. Protein sequence: CASSDPRTGNTEAFF.

A few counts support this clonotype. The chain uses TRBV11-2 and TRBJ2-5, with D tentatively TRBD1 (6 bases). The CDR3 covers 14 residues. Trimming took 0 bases from V and 5 from J, leaving 10 bases between them. Germline values: CDR1 SGHAT, CDR2 FQNNGV. CDR3 coding DNA: TGTGCCAGCAGCTTAGATTGGGACATGGAGACCCAGTACTTC. It is translated as CASSLDWDMETQYF.

The rearrangement uses TRBV9 and TRBJ1-4, with TRBD1 matching 8 bases. There are 14 residues in the CDR3. Germline lookup yields CDR1 SGDLS and CDR2 YYNGEE. J was trimmed by 8 bases and V by 3 bases; bases with no gene match: 6. CDR3 amino acids: CASSETGAREKLFF. The CDR3 DNA reads TGTGCCAGCAGCGAGACAGGGGCCCGAGAAAAACTGTTTTTT.

The chain links TRBV9 to TRBJ2-2; 9 bases line up with TRBD1. There are 18 residues in the CDR3. Germline CDR1 reads SGDLS; CDR2 reads YYNGEE. Trimming at V came to 4 bases and at J to 5 bases, leaving 15 bases not matched to a gene. DNA of the CDR3: TGTGCCAGCAGCCCTTCGGGACAGGGAACAGGTGGGACCGGGGAGCTGTTTTTT. Translated, it gives CASSPSGQGTGGTGELFF.

The J gene is TRBJ2-1, the V gene TRBV2, with D unresolved. The CDR3 covers 15 residues. Germline loops: CDR1 SNHLY, CDR2 FYNNEI. V was trimmed by 0 bases and J by 6 bases, leaving 12 bases between them. The CDR3 loop is CASSEAETEGNEQFF. CDR3 sequence (DNA): TGTGCCAGCAGTGAAGCGGAGACCGAAGGCAATGAGCAGTTCTTC.

V usage is TRBV7-2 and J usage is TRBJ2-7; TRBD1 might be the D (5 bases). Germline V gene sequence: CDR1 SGHTA, CDR2 FQGNSA. The germline V and J ends were trimmed by 1 base and 3 bases, with 10 bases remaining between them. The CDR3 contains 14 residues. For the CDR3, the DNA is TGTGCCAGCAGCTTAGTCGGCAGGGTCTACGAGCAGTACTTC. Protein product: CASSLVGRVYEQYF.

The rearrangement links TRBV5-4 to TRBJ2-1; D perhaps matches TRBD1 (6 bases). CDR3 size: 14 residues. Germline lookup yields CDR1 SGHNT and CDR2 YYREEE (reference sequence). Trimming took off 4 bases at V and 4 bases at J, with 12 bases between the two ends. The CDR3 region is CASSIRTDYNEQFF. The CDR3 bases are TGTGCCAGCAGCATCCGGACAGATTACAATGAGCAGTTCTTC.

This clonotype was seen a handful of times. The chain is built from TRBV20-1 and TRBJ2-7; D unclear. CDR3 size: 15 residues. In germline, CDR1 is DFQATT, CDR2 SNEGSKA (reference sequence). Trimming pared 0 bases from V and 2 bases from J, leaving 14 bases between. This CDR3 reads CSARDPAGRPYEQYF. The CDR3 region has the DNA TGCAGTGCTAGAGATCCTGCAGGACGCCCCTACGAGCAGTACTTC.